This T cell receptor (beta chain) comes out of a study of blood T cells in healthy people across ages. With 4 bases clipped from V and 2 bases from J, the junction kept 11 bases outside the gene matches. The CDR3 covers 18 residues. Germline V lookup: CDR1 KGHDR, CDR2 SFDVKD. Findings of the study overall: Naive and antigen-experienced cells were not separated, limiting conclusive comparison. Researchers report that TCR beta diversity correlated strongly with naive T cell percentage. Compared with aged donors, long-lived donors showed fewer expanded clones, suggesting selection.

A sample-barcoded 5' primer and a J-beta primer mix were used in a second PCR of about 7 to 11 cycles. TCRdb used MiXCR to reprocess the 5' RACE reads, holding one entry per CDR3 protein. The sample holds 800,000 to 950,000 distinct CDR3 sequences; 29% are singletons and the top ten take roughly 10%. About this clonotype itself: The antigen is unknown. The CDR3 ends on some other residue instead of the conserved phenylalanine or tryptophan, so this is likely a read error.

The sample was also linked to a second study, of T cells of mothers and their children.

The sequencing sample was made of blood. This TCR came from a woman aged 40 to 50 in good health. V and J are TRBV24-1 and TRBJ2-4, with TRBD1 matching 9 bases. CDR3 DNA: TGTGCCACCAGTGAGGGTGAGGGGACAGGGAGTCCCAAAAACATTCAGTACGTC. Its translation is CATSEGEGTGSPKNIQYV.